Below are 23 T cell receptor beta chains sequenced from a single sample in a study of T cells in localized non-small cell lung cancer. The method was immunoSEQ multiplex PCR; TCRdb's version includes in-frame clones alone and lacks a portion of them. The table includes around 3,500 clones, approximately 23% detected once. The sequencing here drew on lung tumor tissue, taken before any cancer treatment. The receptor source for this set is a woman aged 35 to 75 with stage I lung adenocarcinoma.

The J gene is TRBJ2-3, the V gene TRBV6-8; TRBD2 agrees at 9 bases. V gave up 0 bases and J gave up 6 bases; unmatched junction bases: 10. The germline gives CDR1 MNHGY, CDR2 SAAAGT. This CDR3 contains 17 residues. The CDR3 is CASSYSMLREGRDTQYF. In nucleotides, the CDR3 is TGTGCCAGCAGTTACTCGATGTTGCGGGAGGGCCGGGATACGCAGTATTTT.

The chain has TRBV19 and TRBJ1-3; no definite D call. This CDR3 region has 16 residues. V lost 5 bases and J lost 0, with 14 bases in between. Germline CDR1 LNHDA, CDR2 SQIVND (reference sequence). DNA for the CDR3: TGTGCCAGTAGTCCCAACAGCATCAGCTCTGGAAACACCATATATTTT. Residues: CASSPNSISSGNTIYF. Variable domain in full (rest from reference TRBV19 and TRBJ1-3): DGGITQSPKYLFRKEGQNVTLSCEQNLNHDAMYWYRQDPGQGLRLIYYSQIVNDFQKGDIAEGYSVSREKKESFPLTVTSAQKNPTAFYLCASSPNSISSGNTIYFGEGSWLTVV.

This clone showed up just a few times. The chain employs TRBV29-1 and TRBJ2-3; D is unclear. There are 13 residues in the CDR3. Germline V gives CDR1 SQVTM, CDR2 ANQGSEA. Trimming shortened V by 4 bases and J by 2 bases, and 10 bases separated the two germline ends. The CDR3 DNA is TGCAGCGTTGGCGCCAGATCCACAGATACGCAGTATTTT. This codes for CSVGARSTDTQYF.

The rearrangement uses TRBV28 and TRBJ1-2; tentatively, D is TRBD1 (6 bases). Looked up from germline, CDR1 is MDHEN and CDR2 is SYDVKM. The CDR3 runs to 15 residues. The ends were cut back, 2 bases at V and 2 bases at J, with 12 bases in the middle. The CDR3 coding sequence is TGTGCCAGCAGTTTAACGGACAGTACAAACTATGGCTACACCTTC. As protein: CASSLTDSTNYGYTF.

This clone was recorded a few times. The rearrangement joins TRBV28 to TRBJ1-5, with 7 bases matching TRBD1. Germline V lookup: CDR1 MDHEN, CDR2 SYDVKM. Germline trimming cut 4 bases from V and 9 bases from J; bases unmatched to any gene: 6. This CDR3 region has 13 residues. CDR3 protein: CASSSQQGTPQHF. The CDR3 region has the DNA TGTGCCAGCAGTTCACAACAGGGGACGCCCCAGCATTTT.

As DNA, the CDR3 is TGTGCCAGCAGAGCGGGGGGGCATATCGATGAGCAGTTCTTC. Translating gives CASRAGGHIDEQFF. The chain carries TRBV6-8 and TRBJ2-1, with 10 bases matching TRBD2. Germline lookup yields CDR1 MNHGY and CDR2 SAAAGT. This CDR3 is 14 amino acids long. Trimming cost V 6 bases and J 8 bases; bases outside gene matches: 7.

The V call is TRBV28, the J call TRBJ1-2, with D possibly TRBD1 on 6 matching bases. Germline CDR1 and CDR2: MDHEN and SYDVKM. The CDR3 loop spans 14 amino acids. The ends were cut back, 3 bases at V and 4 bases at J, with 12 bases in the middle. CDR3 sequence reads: CASSLTGRGYGYTF. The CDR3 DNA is TGTGCCAGCAGTTTGACAGGTCGGGGCTATGGCTACACCTTC.

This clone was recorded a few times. The CDR3 nucleotides are TGTGCCAGCTCACCCGGCGGCAGCGGCATGAACACTGAAGCTTTCTTT. Translating gives CASSPGGSGMNTEAFF. The chain links TRBV18 to TRBJ1-1, with unresolved D. Germline CDR1 is KGHSH and CDR2 is LQKENI. CDR3 length: 16 amino acids. V dropped 3 bases and J dropped 0 bases, with 14 bases sitting between them.

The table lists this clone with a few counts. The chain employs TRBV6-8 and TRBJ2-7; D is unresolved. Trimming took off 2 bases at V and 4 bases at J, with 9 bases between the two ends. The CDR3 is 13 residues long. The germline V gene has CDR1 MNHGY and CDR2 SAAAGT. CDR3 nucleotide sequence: TGTGCCAGCAGTTACGGGGTTTTTTACGAGCAGTACTTC. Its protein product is CASSYGVFYEQYF.

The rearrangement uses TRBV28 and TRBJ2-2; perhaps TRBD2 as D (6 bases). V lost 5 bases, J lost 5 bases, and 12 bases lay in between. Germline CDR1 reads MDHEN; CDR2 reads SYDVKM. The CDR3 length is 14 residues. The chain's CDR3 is CASSQGLYTGELFF. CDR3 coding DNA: TGTGCCAGCAGTCAGGGACTGTATACCGGGGAGCTGTTTTTT.

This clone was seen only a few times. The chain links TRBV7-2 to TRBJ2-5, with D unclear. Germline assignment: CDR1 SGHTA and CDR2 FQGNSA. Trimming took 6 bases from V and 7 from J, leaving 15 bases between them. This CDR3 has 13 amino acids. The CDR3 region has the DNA TGTGCCAGCAGAGATGAAGGGTCGGGGACCCAGTACTTC. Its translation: CASRDEGSGTQYF.

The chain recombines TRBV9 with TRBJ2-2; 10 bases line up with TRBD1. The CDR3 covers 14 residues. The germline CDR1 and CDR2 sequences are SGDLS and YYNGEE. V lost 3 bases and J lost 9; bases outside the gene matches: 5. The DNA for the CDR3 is TGTGCCAGCAGCGGACAGGGGGCCCCCCGGGAGCTGTTTTTT. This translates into CASSGQGAPRELFF.

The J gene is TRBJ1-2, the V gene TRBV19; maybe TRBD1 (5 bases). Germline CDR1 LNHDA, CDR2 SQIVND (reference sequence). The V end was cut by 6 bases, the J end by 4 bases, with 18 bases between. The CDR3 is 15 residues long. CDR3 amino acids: CASRPRQFYSYGYTF. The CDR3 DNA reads TGTGCCAGTAGGCCCCGACAGTTCTACAGCTATGGCTACACCTTC.

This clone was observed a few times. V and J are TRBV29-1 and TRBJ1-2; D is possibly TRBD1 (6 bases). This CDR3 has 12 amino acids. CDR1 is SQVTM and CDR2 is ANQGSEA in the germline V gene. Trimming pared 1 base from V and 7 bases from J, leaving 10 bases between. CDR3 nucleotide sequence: TGCAGCGTTGAAGTCAGGGGAGGTGGCTACACCTTC. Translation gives CSVEVRGGGYTF.

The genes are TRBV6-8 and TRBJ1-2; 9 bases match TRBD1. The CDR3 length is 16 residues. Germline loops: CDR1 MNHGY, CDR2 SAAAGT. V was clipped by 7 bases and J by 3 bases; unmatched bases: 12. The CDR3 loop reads CASKPGQGYLDYGYTF. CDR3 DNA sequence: TGTGCCAGCAAACCGGGACAGGGCTATCTCGACTATGGCTACACCTTC.

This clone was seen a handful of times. This CDR3 reads CATSRDKGRSNTEAFF. CDR3 coding DNA: TGTGCCACCAGCAGAGATAAAGGGCGGTCGAACACTGAAGCTTTCTTT. The rearrangement joins TRBV15 to TRBJ1-1; no clear D. CDR1 and CDR2 (germline): LNHNV, YYDKDF (reference sequence). Trimming took off 0 bases at V and 1 base at J, with 12 bases between the two ends. This CDR3 region has 16 residues.

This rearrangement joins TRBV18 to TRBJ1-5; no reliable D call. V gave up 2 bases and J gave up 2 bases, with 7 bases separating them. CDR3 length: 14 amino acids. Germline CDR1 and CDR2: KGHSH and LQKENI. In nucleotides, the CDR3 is TGTGCCAGCTCACCAGGGCAGGGCAATCAGCCCCAGCATTTT. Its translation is CASSPGQGNQPQHF. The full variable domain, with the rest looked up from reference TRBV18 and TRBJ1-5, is NAGVMQNPRHLVRRRGQEARLRCSPMKGHSHVYWYRQLPEEGLKFMVYLQKENIIDESGMPKERFSAEFPKEGPSILRIQQVVRGDSAAYFCASSPGQGNQPQHFGDGTRLSIL.

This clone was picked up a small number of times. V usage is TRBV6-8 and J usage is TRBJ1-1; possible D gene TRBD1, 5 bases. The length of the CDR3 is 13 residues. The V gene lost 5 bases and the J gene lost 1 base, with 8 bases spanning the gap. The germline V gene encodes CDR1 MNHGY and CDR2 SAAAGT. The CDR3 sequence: CASSLGPNTEAFF. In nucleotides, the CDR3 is TGTGCCAGCAGTCTGGGGCCGAACACTGAAGCTTTCTTT.

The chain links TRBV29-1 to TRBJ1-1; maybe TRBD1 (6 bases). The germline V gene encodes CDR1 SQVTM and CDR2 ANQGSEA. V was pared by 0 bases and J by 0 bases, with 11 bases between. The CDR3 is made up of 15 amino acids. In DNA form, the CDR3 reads TGCAGCGTTGAAGATGAGGGGGACTTGAACACTGAAGCTTTCTTT. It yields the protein CSVEDEGDLNTEAFF.

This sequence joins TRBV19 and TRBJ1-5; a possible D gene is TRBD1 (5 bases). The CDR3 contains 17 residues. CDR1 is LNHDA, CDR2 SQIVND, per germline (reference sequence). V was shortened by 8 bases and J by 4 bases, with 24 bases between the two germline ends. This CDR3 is CASRAVQGLARNQPQHF. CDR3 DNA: TGTGCCAGTCGGGCGGTCCAGGGCCTAGCTAGGAATCAGCCCCAGCATTTT.

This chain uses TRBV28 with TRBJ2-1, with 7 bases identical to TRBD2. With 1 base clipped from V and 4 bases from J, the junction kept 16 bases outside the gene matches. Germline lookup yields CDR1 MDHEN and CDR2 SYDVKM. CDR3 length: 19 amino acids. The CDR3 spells CASSLSPEAMGLPYNEQFF. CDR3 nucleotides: TGTGCCAGCAGTTTATCTCCCGAAGCTATGGGACTACCGTACAATGAGCAGTTCTTC.

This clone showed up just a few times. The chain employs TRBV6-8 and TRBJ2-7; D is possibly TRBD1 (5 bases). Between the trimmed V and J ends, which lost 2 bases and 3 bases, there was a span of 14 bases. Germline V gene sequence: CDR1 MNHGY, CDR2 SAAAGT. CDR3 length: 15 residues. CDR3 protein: CASSYGVTQGYEQYF. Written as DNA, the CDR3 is TGTGCCAGCAGTTACGGGGTGACCCAGGGCTACGAGCAGTACTTC.

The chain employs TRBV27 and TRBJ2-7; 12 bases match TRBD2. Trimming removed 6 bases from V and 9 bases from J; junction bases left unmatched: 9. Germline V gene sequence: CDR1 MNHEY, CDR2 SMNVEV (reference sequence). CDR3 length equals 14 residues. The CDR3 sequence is CASRNGLAGFAQYF. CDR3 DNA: TGTGCCAGCAGGAACGGACTAGCGGGATTCGCGCAGTACTTC.